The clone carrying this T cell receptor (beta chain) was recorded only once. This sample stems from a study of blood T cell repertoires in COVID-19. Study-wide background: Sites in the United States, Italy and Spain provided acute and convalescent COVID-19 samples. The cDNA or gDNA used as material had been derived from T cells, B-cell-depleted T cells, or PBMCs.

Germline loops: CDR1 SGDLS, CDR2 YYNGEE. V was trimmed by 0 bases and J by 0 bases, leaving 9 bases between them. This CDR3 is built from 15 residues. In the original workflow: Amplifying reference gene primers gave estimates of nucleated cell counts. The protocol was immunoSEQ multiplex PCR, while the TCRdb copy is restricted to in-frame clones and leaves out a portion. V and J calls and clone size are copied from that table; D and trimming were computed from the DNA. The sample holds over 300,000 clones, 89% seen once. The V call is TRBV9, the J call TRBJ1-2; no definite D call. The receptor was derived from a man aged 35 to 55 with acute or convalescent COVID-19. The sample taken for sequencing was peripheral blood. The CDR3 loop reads CASSVGIAANYGYTF. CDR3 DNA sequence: TGTGCCAGCAGCGTAGGAATAGCAGCTAACTATGGCTACACCTTC.